The present T cell receptor (beta chain) was sequenced within a study of lymphopenia after photon versus proton radiotherapy. Points from the study as a whole: Larger post-nadir TCR diversity loss correlated inversely with survival in deceased patients.

Comments on this clone: Antigen unknown.

Assay: immunoSEQ multiplex PCR; the TCRdb copy retains only in-frame clones and omits some. Of around 29,000 clones in the sample, about 86% were seen once. Sequenced material: peripheral blood, taken from a patient treated with proton-based radiotherapy. This receptor was taken from a woman aged 60 to 75 with cholangiocarcinoma. Some clones in this sample may be carry-over from other donors' samples.

As DNA, the CDR3 is TGTGCCAGCAGCTTAGGCCTGGGGAAGGAGACCCAGTACTTC. It codes for CASSLGLGKETQYF. The chain carries TRBV7-9 and TRBJ2-5; D remains ambiguous. The CDR3 covers 14 residues. Trimming removed 1 base from V and 5 bases from J, with 11 bases in between. The germline CDR1 and CDR2 sequences are SEHNR and FQNEAQ (reference sequence).